A single sample is the source of the 3 T cell receptor beta chains below, sequenced in a study of patients and donors after allogeneic stem cell transplantation. TCRdb fed the RT-PCR reads into MiXCR, producing one record per CDR3 protein. The profile covers some 200,000 distinct CDR3 sequences, with more than 35% appearing a single time and 25% to 35% taken by the ten largest. Specimen: blood, either unsorted or a sorted T cell fraction (not recorded which). All receptors derive from a human donor who was either an allogeneic HSCT recipient or a stem cell or donor lymphocyte infusion donor (not recorded which). It is not recorded whose cells these are; they may come from a transplant donor.

This chain connects TRBV15 to TRBJ2-1, with 11 positions matching TRBD2. With V trimmed by 3 bases and J by 7 bases, 5 bases remained unmatched. Germline V lookup: CDR1 LNHNV, CDR2 YYDKDF (reference sequence). The CDR3 has 15 residues. This chain's CDR3 is CATSRGLAENNEQFF. As DNA, the CDR3 is TGTGCCACCAGCAGGGGACTAGCGGAGAATAATGAGCAGTTCTTC.

This clonotype has a handful of counts. The rearrangement uses TRBV28 and TRBJ1-1; D remains unclear. The CDR3 extends over 14 amino acids. The V and J ends lost 4 bases and 4 bases respectively, with 13 bases between them. Germline CDR1 is MDHEN and CDR2 is SYDVKM. The DNA for the CDR3 is TGTGCCAGCAGTTATTCGCCGGGCTCCACTGAAGCTTTCTTT. The encoded protein is CASSYSPGSTEAFF.

This clonotype occurred a few times. The rearrangement uses TRBV12-3 or TRBV12-4 and TRBJ1-2; D is unresolved. V was pared by 6 bases and J by 4 bases, with 15 bases between. CDR3 length: 14 amino acids. CDR3 amino acids: CASSPDTLFYGYTF. CDR3 sequence (DNA): TGTGCCAGCAGCCCTGATACACTGTTCTATGGCTACACCTTC.